This T cell receptor beta chain was identified during a study of beta chain features in type 1 diabetes. Points from the study as a whole: Cells that show high TCR expression could be over-represented by cDNA sequencing. A closer apparent resemblance between naive, central memory and Treg TCRB repertoires was seen in patients than in healthy donors. In patients and controls equally, PCR might favor templates that are shorter. At VDJ recombination sites, type 1 diabetes patients had fewer insertions and more deleted nucleotides.

The CDR3 has 13 amino acids. Trimming pared 9 bases from V and 2 bases from J, leaving 14 bases between. The germline V gene has CDR1 MDHEN and CDR2 SYDVKM. The entirety of the isolated RNA underwent reverse transcription, so expressed TCRB transcripts were sequenced. The assay was immunoSEQ multiplex PCR, and TCRdb's table has in-frame clones only and misses some. The sample lists 680,000 or so clones, about 16% occurring once. Notes on this clone: The antigen is unknown.

This TCR was sampled from a man younger than 30 in good health. This chain uses TRBV28 with TRBJ2-7; D may be TRBD2 (6 bases). Source material: naive CD4+ T cells from blood. The chain's CDR3 is CASLSGGAYEQYF. The CDR3 DNA reads as TGTGCCAGTCTTAGCGGAGGAGCCTACGAGCAGTACTTC.